Sequencing of this TCR beta chain was carried out in a study of beta chain features in type 1 diabetes. The investigators reverse transcribed all of the isolated RNA, so they sequenced expressed TCRB transcripts. Sequencing used immunoSEQ multiplex PCR; TCRdb keeps in-frame clones, though not all of them. The table records a few hundred thousand clones, around 10% of them present only once. There are 13 residues in the CDR3. V was cut by 7 bases and J by 4 bases, with 13 bases left in between. Germline CDR1 reads SGHTA; CDR2 reads FQGNSA. This clone was detected only a few times. The antigen remains unidentified. Broader study findings: There were fewer insertions and more deletions at the VDJ junctions of type 1 diabetes patients. TCRB CDR3s from Type 1 diabetes patients were moderately but significantly shorter in all four CD4+ subsets. Here, the possible influence of HLA type (on TCRB rearrangement) remained unresolved.

Heparinised blood was drawn once per donor, averaging around 110 mL. Sort purity for all populations was recorded as exceeding 98%. This rearrangement joins TRBV7-2 to TRBJ2-5, with D perhaps matching TRBD1 (6 bases). This clonotype was obtained from a man aged 25 to 45 with type 1 diabetes. Sample: central memory CD4+ T cells from blood. DNA of the CDR3: TGTGCCAGCACAGACAGGACGGCAGAGACCCAGTACTTC. Translation gives CASTDRTAETQYF.